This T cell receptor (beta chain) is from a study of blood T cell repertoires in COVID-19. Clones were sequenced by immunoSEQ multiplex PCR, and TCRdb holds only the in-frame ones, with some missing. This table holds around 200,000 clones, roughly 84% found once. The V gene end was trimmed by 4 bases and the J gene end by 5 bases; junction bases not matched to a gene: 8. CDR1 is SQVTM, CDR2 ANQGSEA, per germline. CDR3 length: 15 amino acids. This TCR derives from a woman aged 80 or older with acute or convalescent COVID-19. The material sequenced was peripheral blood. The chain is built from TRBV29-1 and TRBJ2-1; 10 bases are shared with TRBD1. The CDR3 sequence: CSVAAGTGADNEQFF. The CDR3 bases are TGCAGCGTTGCAGCCGGGACAGGGGCAGACAATGAGCAGTTCTTC.